The T cell receptor (beta chain) under discussion was sequenced for a study of PD-L1 blockade in urothelial cancer. The time point is: pretreatment peripheral blood. Only in-frame clones appear in the TCRdb table, and some are missing; sequencing was by immunoSEQ multiplex PCR. The sample holds 15,000 to 20,000 clones, about 88% seen once. The CDR3 runs 14 residues. Germline V gene lookup returns CDR1 SNHLY and CDR2 FYNNEI. Trimming at V came to 5 bases and at J to 11 bases, leaving 9 bases not matched to a gene. The TCR was taken from a man between 70 and 80 years old with urothelial cancer. J is TRBJ1-1 and V is TRBV2, with 12 bases that match TRBD1. The sequenced sample was PBMCs, obtained around atezolizumab (anti-PD-L1) treatment. The CDR3 region is CASSLPPGQGAAFF. In DNA, the CDR3 is TGTGCCAGCAGTCTTCCCCCGGGACAGGGGGCGGCTTTCTTT. The full variable domain, in which reference TRBV2 and TRBJ1-1 provide the parts outside the CDR3, is EPEVTQTPSHQVTQMGQEVILRCVPISNHLYFYWYRQILGQKVEFLVSFYNNEISEKSEIFDDQFSVERPDGSNFTLKIRSTKLEDSAMYFCASSLPPGQGAAFFGQGTRLTVV.